This is a list of T cell receptor beta chains from one sample in a study of blood T cell repertoires in COVID-19. Using immunoSEQ multiplex PCR, the repertoire was profiled, and TCRdb retains in-frame clones only, with some absent. The sample contains 210,000 or so clones, about 85% of which appear only once. The sequenced sample consisted of PBMCs or T cells enriched from blood (not recorded which). All receptors come from a man aged 30 to 45 who had recovered from COVID-19. Each CDR3 is given with its conserved first and last residue. D genes are given only for firm matches. Clone size is not always given. Where it is, it says once, few, many or a class for expanded clones.

abundance: NA
j_gene: TRBJ1-1
d_gene: TRBD1
v_gene: TRBV10-3
CDR3nt: TGTGCCATCAGGGGATCGGGACAGGACACTGAAGCTTTCTTT
CDR3aa: CAIRGSGQDTEAFF

abundance: NA
j_gene: TRBJ2-1
d_gene: TRBD1
v_gene: TRBV5-1
CDR3nt: TGCGCCAGCAGCTCAGGACAGGGTTCATACAATGAGCAGTTCTTC
CDR3aa: CASSSGQGSYNEQFF

abundance: NA
j_gene: TRBJ2-7
d_gene: NA
v_gene: TRBV3-1/TRBV3-2
CDR3nt: TGTGCCAGCAGCCAAGAAGCTCTTTCTTCCCACGAGCAGTACTTC
CDR3aa: CASSQEALSSHEQYF

abundance: NA
j_gene: TRBJ2-7
d_gene: TRBD2
v_gene: TRBV6-1
CDR3nt: TGTGCCAGCAGTGAAACCCAGAGAATAGCGGGGAATGATGAGCAGTACTTC
CDR3aa: CASSETQRIAGNDEQYF

abundance: NA
j_gene: TRBJ1-2
d_gene: NA
v_gene: TRBV4-1
CDR3nt: TGCGCCAGCAGCCAAGATGGTCGGGACTACACCTTC
CDR3aa: CASSQDGRDYTF

abundance: NA
j_gene: TRBJ2-7
d_gene: NA
v_gene: TRBV24-1
CDR3nt: TGTGCCACCAGTGGATCCCCCGGGAGCTCCTACGAGCAGTACTTC
CDR3aa: CATSGSPGSSYEQYF

abundance: NA
j_gene: TRBJ1-1
d_gene: NA
v_gene: TRBV19
CDR3nt: TGTGCCAGTAGATGGGAGGGACAGAACACTGAAGCTTTCTTT
CDR3aa: CASRWEGQNTEAFF

abundance: NA
j_gene: TRBJ1-5
d_gene: NA
v_gene: TRBV15
CDR3nt: TGTGCCACCAGCACCCCTCGGTACAGCTCTCAGCCCCAGCATTTT
CDR3aa: CATSTPRYSSQPQHF

abundance: NA
j_gene: TRBJ2-1
d_gene: TRBD2
v_gene: TRBV6-4
CDR3nt: TGTGCCAGCAGTCTGAGGAGCGGGAGCCATGAGCAGTTCTTC
CDR3aa: CASSLRSGSHEQFF

abundance: NA
j_gene: TRBJ1-2
d_gene: TRBD1
v_gene: TRBV30
CDR3nt: TGTGCCTGGGGAAGACAGGGGGGAGGCTACTATGGCTACACCTTC
CDR3aa: CAWGRQGGGYYGYTF

abundance: NA
j_gene: TRBJ2-7
d_gene: TRBD1
v_gene: TRBV13
CDR3nt: TGTGCCAGCAGCGGGCGGGACAGGGTGAAATACGAGCAGTACTTC
CDR3aa: CASSGRDRVKYEQYF

abundance: NA
j_gene: TRBJ2-1
d_gene: TRBD2
v_gene: TRBV24-1
CDR3nt: TGTGCCACCAGTGATTCGAGACTTGCGGGGGGCTCCTACAATGAGCAGTTCTTC
CDR3aa: CATSDSRLAGGSYNEQFF

abundance: NA
j_gene: TRBJ1-1
d_gene: TRBD1
v_gene: TRBV7-9
CDR3nt: TGTGCCAGCAGCAAGACAGGGGACTACACTGAAGCTTTCTTT
CDR3aa: CASSKTGDYTEAFF

abundance: NA
j_gene: TRBJ1-2
d_gene: NA
v_gene: TRBV6-2/TRBV6-3
CDR3nt: TGTGCCAGCAGTGACCCAGGGCGTTCTGGCTACACCTTC
CDR3aa: CASSDPGRSGYTF

abundance: NA
j_gene: TRBJ1-1
d_gene: NA
v_gene: TRBV2
CDR3nt: TGTGCCAGCAGTGATTTACTGGGCAGGGACAATGAAGCTTTCTTT
CDR3aa: CASSDLLGRDNEAFF

abundance: NA
j_gene: TRBJ2-5
d_gene: NA
v_gene: TRBV7-9
CDR3nt: TGTGCCAGCAGCTTTCACCGGGTATCGGCTTTGGAGACCCAGTACTTC
CDR3aa: CASSFHRVSALETQYF

abundance: NA
j_gene: TRBJ1-1
d_gene: NA
v_gene: TRBV19
CDR3nt: TGTGCCAGTAGTATGCGGTCAGCTTACATGAACACTGAAGCTTTCTTT
CDR3aa: CASSMRSAYMNTEAFF

abundance: NA
j_gene: TRBJ1-3
d_gene: NA
v_gene: TRBV27
CDR3nt: TGTGCCAGCCAGACAACTCAAGGAAACACCATATATTTT
CDR3aa: CASQTTQGNTIYF

abundance: NA
j_gene: TRBJ2-7
d_gene: NA
v_gene: TRBV30
CDR3nt: TGTGCCTGGAGTTTCCGACAGGACCACTACGAGCAGTACTTC
CDR3aa: CAWSFRQDHYEQYF

abundance: NA
j_gene: TRBJ2-7
d_gene: TRBD1
v_gene: TRBV14
CDR3nt: TGTGCCAGCAGCCAAGTCGACAGGGGTTACGGCTACGAGCAGTACTTC
CDR3aa: CASSQVDRGYGYEQYF

abundance: NA
j_gene: TRBJ1-5
d_gene: NA
v_gene: TRBV7-9
CDR3nt: TGTGCCAGCAGCTTAAGCCCCAATCAGCCCCAGCATTTT
CDR3aa: CASSLSPNQPQHF

abundance: once
j_gene: TRBJ1-3
d_gene: TRBD1
v_gene: TRBV12-3/TRBV12-4
CDR3nt: TGTGCCGGAAAACAGGGGACCGGAAACACCATATATTTT
CDR3aa: CAGKQGTGNTIYF

abundance: NA
j_gene: TRBJ2-3
d_gene: TRBD2
v_gene: TRBV4-2
CDR3nt: TGTGCCAGCAGCCAACCAGGGACTAGCGGAGGCACAGATACGCAGTATTTT
CDR3aa: CASSQPGTSGGTDTQYF

abundance: NA
j_gene: TRBJ1-5
d_gene: TRBD1
v_gene: TRBV12-3/TRBV12-4
CDR3nt: TGTGCCAGCAGAACAGGGGATGGTCAGCCCCAGCATTTT
CDR3aa: CASRTGDGQPQHF

abundance: NA
j_gene: TRBJ2-1
d_gene: TRBD2
v_gene: TRBV7-2
CDR3nt: TGTGCCAGCAGCCCTCTGGGACTAGCGGGAGGTCGCTCCTACAATGAGCAGTTCTTC
CDR3aa: CASSPLGLAGGRSYNEQFF

abundance: NA
j_gene: TRBJ2-2
d_gene: TRBD1
v_gene: TRBV23-1
CDR3nt: TGCGCCAGCAGTCAGTATTCAGAGACGACAGGGAACCGGAACACCGGGGAGCTGTTTTTT
CDR3aa: CASSQYSETTGNRNTGELFF

abundance: NA
j_gene: TRBJ1-3
d_gene: NA
v_gene: TRBV6-1
CDR3nt: TGTGCCAGCAGTGAGAGTTTAATCGGGGCCATATATTTT
CDR3aa: CASSESLIGAIYF

abundance: few
j_gene: TRBJ1-5
d_gene: NA
v_gene: TRBV21-1
CDR3nt: TGTGCCAGCATCTACAAGGTTACAGGGGAGCCCCAGCATTTT
CDR3aa: CASIYKVTGEPQHF

abundance: few
j_gene: TRBJ1-6
d_gene: NA
v_gene: TRBV3-1/TRBV3-2
CDR3nt: TGTGCCAGCAGCCAAGTGCCCGGTGCCTATAATTCACCCCTCCACTTT
CDR3aa: CASSQVPGAYNSPLHF

abundance: NA
j_gene: TRBJ2-3
d_gene: NA
v_gene: TRBV11-2
CDR3nt: TGTGCCAGCAGCTTCTCCGGGTACAGCACAGATACGCAGTATTTT
CDR3aa: CASSFSGYSTDTQYF

abundance: NA
j_gene: TRBJ2-3
d_gene: TRBD1
v_gene: TRBV5-6
CDR3nt: TGTGCCAGCAGCAAGGGACAGGGACTACTCACAGATACGCAGTATTTT
CDR3aa: CASSKGQGLLTDTQYF

abundance: NA
j_gene: TRBJ1-3
d_gene: NA
v_gene: TRBV6-5
CDR3nt: TGTGCCAGCAGTTTGGCAGTCTCTGGAAACACCATATATTTT
CDR3aa: CASSLAVSGNTIYF

abundance: few
j_gene: TRBJ2-5
d_gene: NA
v_gene: TRBV2
CDR3nt: TGTGCCAGCACACTATTGGAGACCCAGTACTTC
CDR3aa: CASTLLETQYF

abundance: NA
j_gene: TRBJ1-1
d_gene: NA
v_gene: TRBV5-8
CDR3nt: TGTGCCAGCAGCCCGCGGGGGGGGATAAACACTGAAGCTTTCTTT
CDR3aa: CASSPRGGINTEAFF

abundance: NA
j_gene: TRBJ2-6
d_gene: NA
v_gene: TRBV11-1
CDR3nt: TGTGCCAGCAGCTTAGCTGACATCGGGAGGGCCAACGTCCTGACTTTC
CDR3aa: CASSLADIGRANVLTF

abundance: NA
j_gene: TRBJ2-1
d_gene: TRBD2
v_gene: TRBV9
CDR3nt: TGTGCCAGCAGCGTAGGCCTAGCGGGGGCCTCTCTAAATGAGCAGTTCTTC
CDR3aa: CASSVGLAGASLNEQFF

abundance: NA
j_gene: TRBJ2-3
d_gene: TRBD2
v_gene: TRBV2
CDR3nt: TGTGCCAGCAGTGAAGCAGCGGGGGGGCGCACAGATACGCAGTATTTT
CDR3aa: CASSEAAGGRTDTQYF

abundance: once
j_gene: TRBJ1-3
d_gene: NA
v_gene: TRBV4-1
CDR3nt: TGCGCCAGCAGCCCCGGACTCCTCAAAGTAAACACCATATATTTT
CDR3aa: CASSPGLLKVNTIYF